Below, 25 T cell receptor beta chains from the same sample are listed, as sequenced in a study of post-analysis software for immune sequencing data. Points from the study as a whole: TRBV5-6, TRBV5-1 and TRBV20-1 belonged to a set of roughly 5 TRBV segments that were more frequent in patients than controls.

For these receptors, no antigen is known. The library was made from cDNA and included unique molecular identifiers. TCRdb passed the PCR reads through MiXCR, listing each CDR3 protein once. This sample has roughly 670,000 distinct CDR3 sequences; approximately 60% occur once, and the top ten carry 11%. Input material: blood. The receptors stem from a girl aged 2-15 years with multiple sclerosis.

The chain combines TRBV5-1 with TRBJ2-7, with 7 bases that match TRBD1. Germline CDR1 reads SGHRS; CDR2 reads YFSETQ. V was pared by 2 bases and J by 0 bases, with 11 bases of the junction left unmatched. The CDR3 contains 17 residues. The CDR3 nucleotides read TGCGCCAGCAGCTTTTATTTAGAGACAGGGAGCTCCTACGAGCAGTACTTC. It specifies CASSFYLETGSSYEQYF. Drawing the rest from reference TRBV5-1 and TRBJ2-7, the complete variable domain is KAGVTQTPRYLIKTRGQQVTLSCSPISGHRSVSWYQQTPGQGLQFLFEYFSETQRNKGNFPGRFSGRQFSNSRSEMNVSTLELGDSALYLCASSFYLETGSSYEQYFGPGTRLTVT.

The J gene is TRBJ1-2, the V gene TRBV20-1, with D possibly TRBD1 on 6 matching bases. In germline, CDR1 is DFQATT, CDR2 SNEGSKA (reference sequence). Trimming shortened V by 5 bases and J by 2 bases, and 15 bases separated the two germline ends. CDR3 length equals 14 residues. The CDR3 protein is CSAPQTGFNYGYTF. Written as DNA, the CDR3 is TGCAGTGCTCCCCAGACAGGCTTCAACTATGGCTACACCTTC.

The chain has TRBV4-3 and TRBJ1-2; TRBD1 might be the D (5 bases). The V and J ends lost 2 bases and 9 bases respectively, with 13 bases between them. The CDR3 consists of 13 residues. The germline V gene has CDR1 LGHNA and CDR2 YSLEER. The CDR3 DNA follows: TGCGCCAGCAGCCAACTCGACAGTTCTAGCTACACCTTC. This gives the protein CASSQLDSSSYTF.

This clonotype has only a few counts. V usage is TRBV20-1 and J usage is TRBJ2-1, with 10 bases fitting TRBD2. This CDR3 comprises 16 residues. The V gene end was trimmed by 1 base and the J gene end by 6 bases; junction bases not matched to a gene: 9. The germline V gene encodes CDR1 DFQATT and CDR2 SNEGSKA (reference sequence). The CDR3 protein is CSARVLAGGACNEQFF. Here the CDR3 DNA reads TGCAGTGCTAGAGTCTTAGCGGGAGGAGCCTGCAATGAGCAGTTCTTC.

This clonotype was counted between two and nine times. This chain connects TRBV20-1 to TRBJ1-2, with D unclear. The CDR3 extends over 11 amino acids. Between the trimmed V and J ends, which lost 7 bases and 6 bases, there was a span of 12 bases. Germline V CDR1 and CDR2: DFQATT, SNEGSKA (reference sequence). CDR3 protein: CSVPLGDGYTF. The CDR3 DNA follows: TGCAGTGTCCCGCTCGGGGATGGCTACACCTTC.

In this sample, this clonotype turned up a few times. The genes are TRBV6-5 and TRBJ1-6; the match to TRBD1 covers 10 bases. The CDR3 is 16 amino acids. CDR1 is MNHEY and CDR2 is SVGAGI in the germline V gene. The V segment lost 4 bases and the J segment 7 bases; nucleotides outside the gene matches: 7. The CDR3, as DNA: TGTGCCAGCAGTTCGGAACCGGGACAGGGGAATTCACCCCTCCACTTT. This codes for CASSSEPGQGNSPLHF.

The chain recombines TRBV29-1 with TRBJ1-2; perhaps TRBD1 as D (6 bases). Germline assignment: CDR1 SQVTM and CDR2 ANQGSEA. This CDR3 is built from 15 residues. V was pared by 2 bases and J by 2 bases, with 15 bases between. CDR3 residues: CSVERTVPSNYGYTF. Written as DNA, the CDR3 is TGCAGCGTTGAACGGACAGTCCCTTCCAACTATGGCTACACCTTC.

This clonotype was seen more than once but under ten times. The chain couples TRBV3-1 to TRBJ2-1, with 7 positions matching TRBD2. The CDR3 runs to 16 residues. Germline CDR1 and CDR2: LGHDT and YNNKEL (reference sequence). V dropped 3 bases and J dropped 7; count of bases not matched to a gene: 12. The CDR3 is CASSQSGGGPLNEQFF. The CDR3 DNA reads as TGTGCCAGCAGCCAGTCGGGGGGAGGGCCGTTAAATGAGCAGTTCTTC.

The genes are TRBV2 and TRBJ2-1; unclear D gene. The CDR3 covers 13 residues. The V gene lost 7 bases and the J gene lost 7 bases, with 14 bases spanning the gap. Germline CDR1 SNHLY, CDR2 FYNNEI. This chain's CDR3 is CASIETLRNEQFF. The DNA of the CDR3 is TGTGCCAGCATAGAGACTCTCCGTAATGAGCAGTTCTTC.

This clonotype came up a few times. The chain employs TRBV20-1 and TRBJ1-5; a possible D gene is TRBD1 (6 bases). Between the trimmed V and J ends, which lost 0 bases and 5 bases, there was a span of 14 bases. Per germline, CDR1 DFQATT and CDR2 SNEGSKA (reference sequence). The CDR3 runs 15 residues. As DNA, the CDR3 is TGCAGTGCTAGAGATGTGGGCAGGGGTTATCAGCCCCAGCATTTT. Protein product: CSARDVGRGYQPQHF.

Only a few counts were recorded for this clonotype. CDR3 sequence (DNA): TGCGCCAGCAGCTTCGAAGGGAAAACCTACGAGCAGTACTTC. Translation: CASSFEGKTYEQYF. The J gene is TRBJ2-7, the V gene TRBV5-1, with D hard to call. V gave up 2 bases and J gave up 2 bases, with 11 bases separating them. Germline V lookup: CDR1 SGHRS, CDR2 YFSETQ. CDR3 length equals 14 residues.

The chain recombines TRBV7-3 with TRBJ1-1; D gene ambiguous. V was clipped by 7 bases and J by 1 base, with 13 bases between them. The length of the CDR3 is 14 residues. The germline V gene encodes CDR1 SGHTA and CDR2 FQGTGA. The CDR3 protein is CASTTGSPNTEAFF. DNA for the CDR3: TGTGCCAGCACCACCGGGAGTCCGAACACTGAAGCTTTCTTT.

The J gene is TRBJ1-4, the V gene TRBV28; 9 bases are shared with TRBD1. The junction had 10 bases not matched to a gene; V was cut back by 4 bases and J by 7 bases. This CDR3 comprises 16 residues. Germline V gene data show CDR1 as MDHEN and CDR2 as SYDVKM. CDR3 nucleotide sequence: TGTGCCAGCAGTTCCCCCCGGGACAGGGCTGGTGAAAAACTGTTTTTT. It translates to CASSSPRDRAGEKLFF. The full variable domain, its missing parts supplied by reference TRBV28 and TRBJ1-4, is DVKVTQSSRYLVKRTGEKVFLECVQDMDHENMFWYRQDPGLGLRLIYFSYDVKMKEKGDIPEGYSVSREKKERFSLILESASTNQTSMYLCASSSPRDRAGEKLFFGSGTQLSVL.

This clonotype has a single count. The J gene is TRBJ1-2, the V gene TRBV6-1; maybe TRBD1 (5 bases). The V gene's germline CDR1 is MNHNS and CDR2 SASEGT. With 6 bases removed from V and 5 bases from J, the gap between germline ends came to 19 bases. The CDR3 extends over 15 amino acids. CDR3 DNA: TGTGCCAGCAGCGATGGGACGGGCATGGAGTATGGCTACACCTTC. Protein product: CASSDGTGMEYGYTF.

The chain combines TRBV20-1 with TRBJ2-5, with 12 bases lining up with TRBD2. The CDR3 is 16 residues long. The V and J ends lost 4 bases and 4 bases, in that order; junction bases with no gene match: 10. In germline, CDR1 is DFQATT, CDR2 SNEGSKA (reference sequence). The CDR3: CSATSGRGAAPETQYF. The CDR3 DNA reads as TGCAGTGCTACTAGCGGGAGGGGTGCCGCTCCAGAGACCCAGTACTTC.

The chain carries TRBV10-2 and TRBJ1-1; TRBD1 aligns across 8 bases. Germline CDR1 reads WSHSY; CDR2 reads SAAADI. CDR3 length equals 13 residues. Germline trimming cut 6 bases from V and 8 bases from J; bases unmatched to any gene: 8. The CDR3 bases are TGCGCCAGCAGGGACAGGGAAAATTCGGAAGCTTTCTTT. Protein product: CASRDRENSEAFF.

The chain is built from TRBV3-1 and TRBJ2-5; tentatively, D is TRBD2 (6 bases). The CDR3 runs to 15 residues. The V end was cut by 1 base, the J end by 2 bases, with 11 bases between. Germline CDR1 LGHDT, CDR2 YNNKEL (reference sequence). The CDR3 bases are TGTGCCAGCAGCCAAGGGACTACACCTCAAGAGACCCAGTACTTC. This sequence encodes CASSQGTTPQETQYF.

This clonotype appeared a few times. The rearrangement links TRBV12-3 or TRBV12-4 to TRBJ2-3, with D perhaps TRBD2 (6 bases). There are 15 residues in the CDR3. V was shortened by 7 bases and J by 2 bases, with 16 bases between the two germline ends. In DNA form, the CDR3 reads TGTGCCAGCACCCTGGACGGGGGAAACACAGATACGCAGTATTTT. This translates into CASTLDGGNTDTQYF.

Comment on this clonotype: One end of the junction is discordant with germline, which a read error may explain. The chain has TRBV12-3 or TRBV12-4 and TRBJ1-5; the match to TRBD1 covers 8 bases. This CDR3 has 16 residues. The DNA of the CDR3 is TGTGCCAGCAGCTTAGACGGACAGGGCACGGGTCAGCCCCAGCATTTT. Translating it yields CASSLDGQGTGQPQHF.

This clonotype was detected many times. The V call is TRBV20-1, the J call TRBJ1-1; maybe TRBD1 (5 bases). Trimming shortened V by 1 base and J by 3 bases, and 18 bases separated the two germline ends. CDR3 length: 16 amino acids. CDR1 DFQATT and CDR2 SNEGSKA come from the germline V gene (reference sequence). The CDR3: CSARASDTFRYTEAFF. CDR3 coding DNA: TGCAGTGCTAGAGCTTCGGACACCTTCCGGTACACTGAAGCTTTCTTT.

This clonotype was observed a single time. The V gene is TRBV7-2, the J gene TRBJ2-5, with D possibly TRBD1 on 6 matching bases. Deletions cut 4 bases from V and 5 bases from J, with 14 bases between. The CDR3 loop spans 14 amino acids. Germline assignment: CDR1 SGHTA and CDR2 FQGNSA. CDR3 coding DNA: TGTGCCAGCAGCTCGAACAGGGTTAGGGAGACCCAGTACTTC. Residues: CASSSNRVRETQYF.

The chain links TRBV29-1 to TRBJ2-5, with D perhaps TRBD1 (5 bases). Trimming shortened V by 7 bases and J by 4 bases, and 16 bases separated the two germline ends. This CDR3 has 13 residues. CDR1 SQVTM and CDR2 ANQGSEA come from the germline V gene. The CDR3: CSAPVGRRETQYF. CDR3 bases: TGCAGCGCCCCAGTGGGGCGTCGAGAGACCCAGTACTTC. Supplemented by reference TRBV29-1 and TRBJ2-5, the full variable domain reads SAVISQKPSRDICQRGTSLTIQCQVDSQVTMMFWYRQQPGQSLTLIATANQGSEATYESGFVIDKFPISRPNLTFSTLTVSNMSPEDSSIYLCSAPVGRRETQYFGPGTRLLVL.

The chain employs TRBV20-1 and TRBJ2-3, with D perhaps matching TRBD2 (6 bases). Trimming cost V 3 bases and J 0 bases, with 13 bases left between them. Germline CDR1 is DFQATT and CDR2 is SNEGSKA (reference sequence). The CDR3 sequence is 15 residues long. The DNA of the CDR3 is TGCAGTGCTAGTGGGCTAGCGTCTAGCACAGATACGCAGTATTTT. Amino acids: CSASGLASSTDTQYF.

This chain links TRBV20-1 with TRBJ1-1, with 10 nucleotides matching TRBD1. CDR1 is DFQATT, CDR2 SNEGSKA, per germline (reference sequence). The V gene end was trimmed by 6 bases and the J gene end by 7 bases; junction bases not matched to a gene: 8. This CDR3 is 13 amino acids long. CDR3 residues: CSADDRGQSEAFF. The CDR3 coding sequence is TGCAGTGCCGACGACAGGGGGCAAAGTGAAGCTTTCTTT.

This clonotype appeared a single time. The genes are TRBV4-1 and TRBJ2-7, with D uncertain. Germline CDR1 reads MGHRA; CDR2 reads YSYEKL. The CDR3 consists of 14 residues. Trimming removed 0 bases at V and 3 bases at J, with 9 bases between. DNA for the CDR3: TGCGCCAGCAGCCAAGAGCCAGTCAGCTACGAGCAGTACTTC. It translates to CASSQEPVSYEQYF.